The rows below give T cell receptor beta chains drawn from one sample of a study of early T cells in non-severe SARS-CoV-2 infection. Via MiXCR, TCRdb re-called the 5' RACE reads, giving one row per CDR3 protein. The sample holds nearly 95,000 distinct CDR3 sequences, roughly 15% seen once. The material was whole blood, obtained at baseline. These TCRs come from an adult who was a healthcare worker with PCR-confirmed SARS-CoV-2 infection or an uninfected control (not recorded which). The CDR3 runs from the conserved cysteine through the conserved F or W. D genes are given only for firm matches.

>TRBV12-3/TRBV12-4|TRBD2|TRBJ2-3
CASSLALAGGDTQYF
>TRBV20-1|TRBD2|TRBJ2-1
CSGGGSANEQFF
>TRBV6-2/TRBV6-3|.|TRBJ1-4
CASGLEKLFF
>TRBV20-1|.|TRBJ2-7
CSAGDTARYEQYF
>TRBV3-1|.|TRBJ2-5
CASSHLRTQYF
>TRBV20-1|TRBD1|TRBJ1-2
CSASFVTGTLLYGYTF
>TRBV13|TRBD1|TRBJ2-3
CASKTGETDTQYF
>TRBV7-9|TRBD1|TRBJ1-5
CASSFSPEGARNQPQHF
>TRBV4-1|.|TRBJ1-1
CATKGEDLNAEAFF
>TRBV11-2|.|TRBJ2-3
CASSFSGRTDTQYF
>TRBV20-1|.|TRBJ2-7
CSARPTKRSSYEQYF
>TRBV4-3|.|TRBJ1-2
CASSQSVGVYGYTF
>TRBV20-1|TRBD2|TRBJ2-5
CSAAPIEREEETQYF
>TRBV4-1|TRBD2|TRBJ2-1
CASSPPGLAGADEQFF
>TRBV4-1|.|TRBJ2-7
CASSQPFRDPYEQYF
>TRBV7-9|.|TRBJ2-1
CASSLVGPTQGQFF
>TRBV6-1|.|TRBJ1-5
CASSRGGRQQPQHF
>TRBV11-3|TRBD1|TRBJ2-2
CASSLTGAGELFF
>TRBV7-2|.|TRBJ2-3
CASSLSSGAPADTQYF
>TRBV11-2|.|TRBJ1-1
CASSFFMNTEAFF
>TRBV28|.|TRBJ1-6
CASSLASVRNSPLHF
>TRBV12-3/TRBV12-4|.|TRBJ1-1
CAIDRGAGGTEAFF
>TRBV18|.|TRBJ2-7
CASSPRGTGGYEQYF
>TRBV29-1|.|TRBJ2-5
CSVVGLATETQYF
>TRBV7-2|.|TRBJ2-1
CASSISFTAPFF
>TRBV29-1|.|TRBJ2-4
CSVDTGKNIQYF
>TRBV7-2|.|TRBJ2-1
CASSLYGEQFF
>TRBV7-8|TRBD1|TRBJ2-7
CASSLGGQGYEQYF
>TRBV30|.|TRBJ2-2
CAWRGYRNTGELFF
>TRBV28|.|TRBJ1-5
CASSETEDYNQPQHF
>TRBV5-4|.|TRBJ2-1
CASSPPGDEQFF
>TRBV7-2|.|TRBJ2-6
CASSLSSGANVLTF
>TRBV6-2/TRBV6-3|TRBD1|TRBJ1-2
CASSSGGRNYGYTF
>TRBV12-3/TRBV12-4|.|TRBJ1-5
CASSRTSGQPQHF
>TRBV11-2|TRBD2|TRBJ2-7
CASSLSGRANYEQYF
>TRBV20-1|.|TRBJ2-1
CSAITRDNPYNEQFF
>TRBV6-6|.|TRBJ2-7
CASSLDGTYEQYF
>TRBV20-1|TRBD2|TRBJ2-2
CSAPNGRARFGELFF
>TRBV15|.|TRBJ2-3
CATSRNSRFVSTDTQYF
>TRBV12-3/TRBV12-4|TRBD2|TRBJ2-2
CASSADPGGTGELFF
>TRBV20-1|TRBD2|TRBJ2-2
CSARIGGRDTGELFF
>TRBV12-3/TRBV12-4|TRBD1|TRBJ1-1
CASSFLRDRGTFF
>TRBV6-2/TRBV6-3|.|TRBJ2-5
CASSYSREETQYF
>TRBV6-5|TRBD1|TRBJ2-1
CASTWDSSYNEQFF
>TRBV12-3/TRBV12-4|.|TRBJ1-1
CASSLSLNTEAFF
>TRBV12-3/TRBV12-4|.|TRBJ1-1
CASRHSGSEAFF
>TRBV10-3|.|TRBJ2-7
CASTGTGTYEQYF
>TRBV7-7|.|TRBJ2-5
CASSPSPPGAETQYF
>TRBV28|TRBD2|TRBJ2-3
CASSASGSTDTQYF